The next 21 T cell receptor beta chains were all read from a single sample in a study of OX40 agonist ivuxolimab in advanced cancers. Profiling relied on immunoSEQ multiplex PCR, and the TCRdb table lists in-frame clones only, not all of them. The data hold approximately 90,000 clones, with roughly 84% observed a single time. The specimen was CD4+ or CD8+ T cells sorted from blood, collected in a trial of the OX40 agonist ivuxolimab. The receptors here all came from an adult with an advanced solid tumor such as melanoma, head and neck, liver or kidney cancer.

This clone was counted a few times. The rearrangement links TRBV30 to TRBJ2-7; D is ambiguous. V was shortened by 0 bases and J by 6 bases, with 12 bases between the two germline ends. This CDR3 spans 13 amino acids. Per the germline V gene, CDR1 is GTSNPN and CDR2 is SVGIG (reference sequence). In nucleotides, the CDR3 is TGTGCCTGGAGTGTAGGGTCTGCAGGCGAGCAGTACTTC. It encodes CAWSVGSAGEQYF.

The V and J genes are TRBV7-2 and TRBJ2-5; D gene unclear. CDR1 SGHTA and CDR2 FQGNSA come from the germline V gene. Trimming removed 0 bases at V and 5 bases at J, with 7 bases between. This CDR3 is built from 13 residues. DNA for the CDR3: TGTGCCAGCAGCTTAGCTCCTCGGGAGACCCAGTACTTC. This codes for CASSLAPRETQYF.

The chain carries TRBV6-1 and TRBJ1-5; no definite D call. V was pared by 3 bases and J by 11 bases, with 17 bases between. In germline, CDR1 is MNHNS, CDR2 SASEGT. This CDR3 contains 14 residues. Written as DNA, the CDR3 is TGTGCCAGCAGTGAGGTGGACGGGGTCGCGGCCCAGCATTTT. Residues: CASSEVDGVAAQHF.

The V gene is TRBV4-1, the J gene TRBJ1-6, with 8 bases fitting TRBD1. Germline values: CDR1 MGHRA, CDR2 YSYEKL. The CDR3 has 15 amino acids. The J segment lost 9 bases and the V segment lost 3 bases, leaving 7 bases of the junction unmatched. The CDR3 DNA is TGCGCCAGCAGCCACGAGGACAGGGTGAGTTCACCCCTCCACTTT. This encodes CASSHEDRVSSPLHF.

Here the CDR3 reads CASSLGLAGRKGGETQYF. In DNA form, the CDR3 reads TGTGCCAGCAGCTTGGGACTAGCGGGGAGAAAAGGTGGAGAGACCCAGTACTTC. This chain joins TRBV7-9 and TRBJ2-5; 13 bases match TRBD2. This CDR3 has 18 amino acids. Trimming removed 3 bases from V and 4 bases from J; junction bases left unmatched: 11. Germline V gene lookup returns CDR1 SEHNR and CDR2 FQNEAQ (reference sequence).

This rearrangement joins TRBV9 to TRBJ2-5; D gene uncertain. V was shortened by 0 bases and J by 0 bases, with 9 bases between the two germline ends. This CDR3 contains 15 residues. Germline lookup yields CDR1 SGDLS and CDR2 YYNGEE. The CDR3 protein is CASSVGGRNQETQYF. Here the CDR3 DNA reads TGTGCCAGCAGCGTAGGAGGAAGAAACCAAGAGACCCAGTACTTC.

The CDR3 bases are TGTGCCAGCAGTGTTCGGAGGGGCATGAACACTGAAGCTTTCTTT. It specifies CASSVRRGMNTEAFF. This chain uses TRBV2 with TRBJ1-1, with D possibly being TRBD1 (5 bases). The V end lost 4 bases, the J end lost 0 bases, and 12 bases lay between the germline ends. The CDR3 consists of 15 residues. From germline, CDR1 is SNHLY and CDR2 FYNNEI.

The rearrangement links TRBV5-1 to TRBJ1-4; TRBD1 matches 9 bases. After removal of 3 bases from V and 5 bases from J, the junction contained 8 bases not matched to a gene. In germline, CDR1 is SGHRS, CDR2 YFSETQ. CDR3 length: 16 residues. The CDR3 here is CASSSGQGPGNEKLFF. In DNA form, the CDR3 reads TGCGCCAGCAGCTCGGGACAGGGCCCGGGGAATGAAAAACTGTTTTTT.

This clone has just a few counts. This rearrangement joins TRBV9 to TRBJ2-2, with a weak D call TRBD1 (6 bases). The V and J ends lost 0 bases and 5 bases respectively, with 11 bases between them. The CDR3 extends over 15 amino acids. Germline assignment: CDR1 SGDLS and CDR2 YYNGEE. The CDR3 region is CASSVDGGATGELFF. CDR3 bases: TGTGCCAGCAGCGTAGATGGGGGCGCGACCGGGGAGCTGTTTTTT.

The chain is built from TRBV25-1 and TRBJ2-7, with a weak D call TRBD1 (7 bases). Germline V CDR1 and CDR2: MGHDK, SYGVNS. V lost 1 base to trimming and J lost 6 bases, with 13 bases between them. The CDR3 extends over 14 amino acids. The CDR3 loop reads CASSESHRGGEQYF. The CDR3 coding sequence is TGTGCCAGCAGTGAATCTCACAGGGGAGGCGAGCAGTACTTC.

J is TRBJ2-5 and V is TRBV5-1; 9 bases map to TRBD1. The trim removed 2 bases at V and 5 bases at J, leaving 10 bases unmatched. The CDR3 is 16 amino acids. Germline V CDR1 and CDR2: SGHRS, YFSETQ. The CDR3 coding sequence is TGCGCCAGCAGCTTAGGGGACAGGGTTCTGGTTGAGACCCAGTACTTC. The encoded protein is CASSLGDRVLVETQYF.

This clone was seen a single time. The genes are TRBV5-8 and TRBJ1-1, with 8 bases fitting TRBD1. From germline, CDR1 is SGHTS and CDR2 YDEGEE. Trimming removed 3 bases from V and 5 bases from J; junction bases left unmatched: 3. This CDR3 contains 13 residues. In DNA, the CDR3 is TGTGCCAGCAGCTCCCGGACAGGGACTGAAGCTTTCTTT. Its protein product is CASSSRTGTEAFF.

V gene TRBV19 combines with J gene TRBJ2-7, with 7 positions matching TRBD1. The CDR3 runs 15 residues. V shed 6 bases and J 4 bases; nucleotides not matched to a gene: 12. The germline V gene has CDR1 LNHDA and CDR2 SQIVND (reference sequence). In nucleotides, the CDR3 is TGTGCCAGTAGCCCGTGGGGACAGACAATGTACGAGCAGTACTTC. Its translation: CASSPWGQTMYEQYF.

The V and J genes are TRBV4-1 and TRBJ1-4; D gene unclear. This CDR3 spans 18 amino acids. Trimming pared 0 bases from V and 2 bases from J, leaving 16 bases between. Germline V gene sequence: CDR1 MGHRA, CDR2 YSYEKL. The CDR3 DNA reads as TGCGCCAGCAGCCAAGATCTCAGCGAAGGCGTCACTAATGAAAAACTGTTTTTT. Protein product: CASSQDLSEGVTNEKLFF.

The chain recombines TRBV4-1 with TRBJ2-2; 11 bases fit TRBD2. The CDR3 has 17 residues. Germline trimming cut 2 bases from V and 9 bases from J; bases unmatched to any gene: 11. Germline loops: CDR1 MGHRA, CDR2 YSYEKL. CDR3 in amino acids: CASSQPGSSGGARELFF. In DNA form, the CDR3 reads TGCGCCAGCAGCCAACCAGGGAGTAGCGGGGGGGCGAGGGAGCTGTTTTTT.

The chain combines TRBV7-2 with TRBJ1-3, with D possibly being TRBD1 (6 bases). The length of the CDR3 is 17 residues. V lost 2 bases, J lost 0 bases, and 14 bases lay in between. Germline values: CDR1 SGHTA, CDR2 FQGNSA. CDR3 coding DNA: TGTGCCAGCAGCTTATCGCAGGGGCGCCACTCTGGAAACACCATATATTTT. Encoded protein: CASSLSQGRHSGNTIYF.

The chain links TRBV18 to TRBJ1-6; unclear D gene. The CDR3 covers 17 residues. Germline-derived CDR1 and CDR2 are KGHSH and LQKENI. Trimming took off 1 base at V and 0 bases at J, with 10 bases between the two ends. CDR3 region: CASSPLAGSSYNSPLHF. Here the CDR3 DNA reads TGTGCCAGCTCACCACTGGCAGGAAGCTCCTATAATTCACCCCTCCACTTT.

J is TRBJ1-5 and V is TRBV13; 7 nucleotides line up with TRBD1. This CDR3 spans 16 amino acids. Germline V gene lookup returns CDR1 PRHDT and CDR2 FYEKMQ (reference sequence). Trimming at V came to 4 bases and at J to 1 base, leaving 7 bases not matched to a gene. CDR3 sequence reads: CASSSGTQGSNQPQHF. The CDR3 DNA reads as TGTGCCAGCAGCTCGGGAACACAGGGGAGCAATCAGCCCCAGCATTTT.

J is TRBJ2-1 and V is TRBV19; TRBD1 matches 9 bases. The CDR3 consists of 14 residues. Trimming cost V 4 bases and J 7 bases; bases outside gene matches: 5. Germline loops: CDR1 LNHDA, CDR2 SQIVND (reference sequence). The CDR3, as DNA: TGTGCCAGTAGTAGAACAGGGGGCGGGAATGAGCAGTTCTTC. Residues: CASSRTGGGNEQFF.

This chain uses TRBV30 with TRBJ1-6, with D unclear. Germline V CDR1 and CDR2: GTSNPN, SVGIG (reference sequence). Between the trimmed V and J ends, which lost 2 bases and 5 bases, there was a span of 7 bases. CDR3 size: 13 residues. This CDR3 is CAWSPPHNSPLHF. The CDR3 DNA sequence: TGTGCCTGGAGTCCCCCCCATAATTCACCCCTCCACTTT. The full variable domain, rest sourced from reference TRBV30 and TRBJ1-6, is SQTIHQWPATLVQPVGSPLSLECTVEGTSNPNLYWYRQAAGRGLQLLFYSVGIGQISSEVPQNLSASRPQDRQFILSSKKLLLSDSGFYLCAWSPPHNSPLHFGNGTRLTVT.

This clone appeared once. The chain combines TRBV7-2 with TRBJ1-3; perhaps TRBD1 as D (5 bases). Trimming shortened V by 5 bases and J by 0 bases, and 11 bases separated the two germline ends. CDR1 and CDR2 from the germline V gene are SGHTA and FQGNSA. This CDR3 comprises 15 residues. The DNA of the CDR3 is TGTGCCAGCAGCCGGGGGGGGATCTCTGGAAACACCATATATTTT. Protein product: CASSRGGISGNTIYF.